A single sample is the source of the 19 T cell receptor beta chains below, sequenced in a study of T cells in Graves' hyperthyroidism and ophthalmopathy. TCR beta CDR3 region amplification was performed from RNA transcripts. When the TCR CDR3 underwent first-round RT-PCR, the HTBI primer set was used. Each CDR3 protein is one row after TCRdb ran MiXCR on the multiplex PCR reads. The sample consists of approximately 740,000 distinct CDR3 sequences, around 15% of them appearing once. The sequenced material came from blood. The receptors come from a woman in her late teens or twenties with Graves' hyperthyroidism.

The chain combines TRBV24-1 with TRBJ2-3; D is perhaps TRBD1 or TRBD2 (5 bases each). The CDR3 extends over 15 amino acids. V was trimmed by 0 bases and J by 2 bases, leaving 8 bases between them. Per germline, CDR1 KGHDR and CDR2 SFDVKD. As DNA, the CDR3 is TGTGCCACCAGTGATTTGACGGGGACCACAGATACGCAGTATTTT. This encodes CATSDLTGTTDTQYF.

This clonotype was seen ten or more times. This chain uses TRBV11-1 with TRBJ2-5; D gene ambiguous. CDR3 length: 15 amino acids. Deletions cut 5 bases from V and 5 bases from J, with 18 bases between. Germline V CDR1 and CDR2: SGHAT, FQDESV (reference sequence). The CDR3 bases are TGTGCCAGCAGCCCGCGCGGTAGCCACTTGGAGACCCAGTACTTC. Translated, it gives CASSPRGSHLETQYF. Variable domain in full (rest from reference TRBV11-1 and TRBJ2-5): EAEVAQSPRYKITEKSQAVAFWCDPISGHATLYWYRQILGQGPELLVQFQDESVVDDSQLPKDRFSAERLKGVDSTLKIQPAELGDSAMYLCASSPRGSHLETQYFGPGTRLLVL.

Comments on this clonotype: This may arise from a read error, as a much more abundant clone is one base away. The chain links TRBV3-1 to TRBJ1-2; unclear D gene. Germline values: CDR1 LGHDT, CDR2 YNNKEL (reference sequence). The CDR3 is 13 residues long. V was shortened by 1 base and J by 3 bases, with 6 bases between the two germline ends. The CDR3 loop reads CASSQGRYYGYTF. DNA of the CDR3: TGTGCCAGCAGCCAAGGTAGATACTATGGCTACACCTTC.

This clonotype was counted many times. The J gene is TRBJ2-1, the V gene TRBV7-3; 13 nucleotides agree with TRBD2. V lost 5 bases and J lost 10; bases outside the gene matches: 8. The CDR3 runs 15 residues. Per germline, CDR1 SGHTA and CDR2 FQGTGA. This chain's CDR3 is CASSPRTSGSFEQFF. CDR3 DNA sequence: TGTGCCAGCAGCCCGCGGACTAGCGGGAGCTTCGAGCAGTTCTTC.

The CDR3 loop is CASSPRGSGRDNEQFF. CDR3 sequence (DNA): TGTGCCAGCAGTCCCCGGGGTAGCGGGAGGGATAATGAGCAGTTCTTC. This chain connects TRBV6-2 or TRBV6-3 to TRBJ2-1, with 11 bases identical to TRBD2. This CDR3 has 16 residues. Germline CDR1 reads MNHEY; CDR2 reads SVGEGT. With 5 bases clipped from V and 7 bases from J, the junction kept 10 bases outside the gene matches.

The chain recombines TRBV27 with TRBJ2-1; the D is unclear. The CDR3 spans 17 residues. V was shortened by 6 bases and J by 0 bases, with 18 bases between the two germline ends. Germline assignment: CDR1 MNHEY and CDR2 SMNVEV (reference sequence). The CDR3 here is CASSSFSGLSSYNEQFF. Written as DNA, the CDR3 is TGTGCCAGCAGCTCCTTCTCTGGGCTTAGCTCCTACAATGAGCAGTTCTTC.

The rearrangement uses TRBV6-5 and TRBJ2-1; 7 bases match TRBD2. Unmatched junction bases numbered 5, after V lost 0 bases and J lost 0 bases. The germline V gene encodes CDR1 MNHEY and CDR2 SVGAGI. The CDR3 length is 17 residues. The CDR3 sequence: CASSYSFGLGSYNEQFF. As DNA, the CDR3 is TGTGCCAGCAGTTACTCTTTTGGACTAGGCTCCTACAATGAGCAGTTCTTC.

This clonotype was counted ten times or more. The chain combines TRBV5-1 with TRBJ2-7, with 8 bases matching TRBD1. The CDR3 totals 13 residues. The V gene end was trimmed by 3 bases and the J gene end by 6 bases; junction bases not matched to a gene: 5. The germline V gene encodes CDR1 SGHRS and CDR2 YFSETQ. The CDR3 reads CASSSGQGREQYF. In DNA form, the CDR3 reads TGCGCCAGCAGCTCTGGACAGGGACGCGAGCAGTACTTC.

The chain employs TRBV7-9 and TRBJ1-5, with TRBD1 as a possible D gene (6 bases). Germline V gene lookup returns CDR1 SEHNR and CDR2 FQNEAQ (reference sequence). V lost 4 bases to trimming and J lost 13 bases, with 20 bases between them. The CDR3 sequence is 14 residues long. Written as DNA, the CDR3 is TGTGCCAGCAGCTCTCCATTCCAGGGGCCGCAACAGCATTTT. Residues: CASSSPFQGPQQHF.

This clonotype occurred a few times. J is TRBJ2-1 and V is TRBV12-3 or TRBV12-4; tentative D call: TRBD2 (6 bases). The CDR3 loop spans 16 amino acids. The V end lost 5 bases, the J end lost 7 bases, and 21 bases lay between the germline ends. The DNA for the CDR3 is TGTGCCAGCAGTACGGGGGAAAGGGGCAAGGGGAATGAGCAGTTCTTC. Protein product: CASSTGERGKGNEQFF.

There are many counts of this clonotype. The chain employs TRBV2 and TRBJ1-2; no definite D call. V was clipped by 5 bases and J by 2 bases, with 9 bases between them. Germline assignment: CDR1 SNHLY and CDR2 FYNNEI. This CDR3 has 13 amino acids. The CDR3 bases are TGTGCCAGCAGTCCCTCCTTCAACTATGGCTACACCTTC. It specifies CASSPSFNYGYTF.

There are a few counts of this clonotype. The CDR3 DNA is TGCAGCGTTGAGCAGGGTACCTACTATGGCTACACCTTC. Amino acids: CSVEQGTYYGYTF. The chain links TRBV29-1 to TRBJ1-2; maybe TRBD1 (5 bases). The CDR3 covers 13 residues. Germline CDR1 is SQVTM and CDR2 is ANQGSEA. Trimming left V 3 bases short and J 3 bases short, with 11 bases between.

The chain joins TRBV5-4 to TRBJ2-7; 10 positions match TRBD2. The V gene's germline CDR1 is SGHNT and CDR2 YYREEE (reference sequence). The CDR3 consists of 15 residues. V dropped 1 base and J dropped 2; count of bases not matched to a gene: 3. Written as DNA, the CDR3 is TGTGCCAGCAGCTTGAGCGGGAGGGCCCCCTACGAGCAGTACTTC. It specifies CASSLSGRAPYEQYF.

This clonotype was picked up many times. The chain recombines TRBV30 with TRBJ2-1; D gene uncertain. The CDR3 loop spans 13 amino acids. Germline V CDR1 and CDR2: GTSNPN, SVGIG (reference sequence). The V and J ends lost 0 bases and 11 bases respectively, with 14 bases between them. CDR3 bases: TGTGCCTGGAGTGTCTCCAGGAAGCTCCAGCAGTTCTTC. It is translated as CAWSVSRKLQQFF.

Points on this clonotype: This clone may be a read error of a much larger clone one base away. The V gene is TRBV2, the J gene TRBJ2-3; TRBD1 matches at 9 bases. The CDR3 is 15 residues long. Germline values: CDR1 SNHLY, CDR2 FYNNEI. The J segment lost 5 bases and the V segment lost 7 bases, leaving 10 bases of the junction unmatched. The CDR3 here is CASISQGARIDTQYF. CDR3 in DNA: TGTGCCAGCATTTCACAGGGGGCGAGGATAGATACGCAGTATTTT.

This clonotype was seen at least ten times. The V and J genes are TRBV3-1 and TRBJ2-5; D is possibly TRBD1 (5 bases). The germline CDR1 and CDR2 sequences are LGHDT and YNNKEL (reference sequence). V was shortened by 1 base and J by 5 bases, with 14 bases between the two germline ends. The CDR3 spans 15 residues. In nucleotides, the CDR3 is TGTGCCAGCAGCCAAGGCTTTCAGGGTAGGGAGACCCAGTACTTC. This encodes CASSQGFQGRETQYF.

The table lists this clonotype with a few counts. The rearrangement links TRBV4-1 to TRBJ2-1, with D possibly TRBD2 on 5 matching bases. Trimming stripped 1 base from V and 0 bases from J, with 13 bases between. CDR3 length: 17 amino acids. Germline lookup yields CDR1 MGHRA and CDR2 YSYEKL. The CDR3 loop reads CASSQVWLAISYNEQFF. CDR3 coding DNA: TGCGCCAGCAGCCAAGTCTGGCTAGCAATCTCCTACAATGAGCAGTTCTTC.

The rearrangement links TRBV19 to TRBJ1-5, with a weak D call TRBD1 (5 bases). Trimming took off 5 bases at V and 7 bases at J, with 15 bases between the two ends. The CDR3 is 14 amino acids. Looked up from germline, CDR1 is LNHDA and CDR2 is SQIVND (reference sequence). The CDR3 sequence: CASSVFGAGQPQHF. CDR3 DNA sequence: TGTGCCAGTAGTGTCTTCGGGGCTGGGCAGCCCCAGCATTTT.

This clonotype was observed a handful of times. The rearrangement uses TRBV29-1 and TRBJ2-1; D is uncertain. The germline gives CDR1 SQVTM, CDR2 ANQGSEA. The CDR3 has 16 amino acids. Deletions cut 3 bases from V and 0 bases from J, with 15 bases between. For the CDR3, the DNA is TGCAGCGTTGATCCGGAGTTCTTTGGCTCCTACAATGAGCAGTTCTTC. This gives the protein CSVDPEFFGSYNEQFF.